Each of the 32 T cell receptor beta chains below was sequenced from the same sample in a study of cytomegalovirus exposure and HLA in healthy donors. Researchers ran the PCR with 60 Vbeta and 13 Jbeta primers. Repertoires were generated with immunoSEQ multiplex PCR, while TCRdb's copy carries only in-frame clones and drops some. The sample records roughly 120,000 clones, roughly 80% being singletons. The sample was PBMCs. Receptor source: a man in his sixties in good health and CMV-seropositive.

The rearrangement joins TRBV5-1 to TRBJ2-1; 9 positions agree with TRBD1. The CDR3 length is 14 residues. Germline V gene data show CDR1 as SGHRS and CDR2 as YFSETQ. Losses at the gene ends were 4 bases for V and 6 bases for J; bases not matched to a gene: 5. The CDR3 coding sequence is TGCGCCAGCAGCATTTCGGGACAGGGCAATGAGCAGTTCTTC. Its translation: CASSISGQGNEQFF.

The chain couples TRBV19 to TRBJ1-4, with TRBD1 matching 9 bases. V lost 6 bases to trimming and J lost 7 bases; unmatched junction nucleotides: 6. The CDR3 consists of 14 residues. Germline V gene data show CDR1 as LNHDA and CDR2 as SQIVND (reference sequence). CDR3 sequence: CASSRDRDREKLFF. In nucleotides, the CDR3 is TGTGCCAGTAGCCGGGACAGGGATCGTGAAAAACTGTTTTTT.

This chain connects TRBV7-6 to TRBJ2-7; 9 positions match TRBD2. The CDR3 length is 14 residues. The germline V gene has CDR1 SGHVS and CDR2 FNYEAQ. V was pared by 5 bases and J by 3 bases, with 5 bases of the junction left unmatched. The CDR3 region has the DNA TGTGCCAGCAGCCCGACTAGCGGCTACTACGAGCAGTACTTC. The encoded protein is CASSPTSGYYEQYF.

V usage is TRBV7-9 and J usage is TRBJ1-4; possible D gene TRBD1, 6 bases. CDR1 is SEHNR, CDR2 FQNEAQ, per germline (reference sequence). This CDR3 comprises 19 residues. Trimming pared 1 base from V and 0 bases from J, leaving 18 bases between. The CDR3 sequence: CASSLGTVILTTTNEKLFF. Here the CDR3 DNA reads TGTGCCAGCAGCTTAGGGACAGTAATCTTAACTACAACTAATGAAAAACTGTTTTTT.

A single count supports this clone. The chain joins TRBV9 to TRBJ2-3, with TRBD1 identical over 10 bases. J lost 9 bases, V lost 1 base, and 8 bases had no gene match. Per the germline V gene, CDR1 is SGDLS and CDR2 is YYNGEE. The CDR3 loop spans 15 amino acids. For the CDR3, the DNA is TGTGCCAGCAGCGTATCGGGACAGGGGTTCCACACGCAGTATTTT. Its protein is CASSVSGQGFHTQYF.

The rearrangement uses TRBV28 and TRBJ1-2; D perhaps matches TRBD1 (5 bases). This CDR3 has 14 residues. Deletions cut 7 bases from V and 7 bases from J, with 19 bases between. Germline CDR1 reads MDHEN; CDR2 reads SYDVKM. The CDR3 region has the DNA TGTGCCAGCACCCCGGGGGGAGGGTTTTTTGGCTACACCTTC. It specifies CASTPGGGFFGYTF.

The chain links TRBV2 to TRBJ2-1; D gene ambiguous. The V end was cut by 4 bases, the J end by 9 bases, with 7 bases between. The CDR3 runs to 11 residues. Germline V gives CDR1 SNHLY, CDR2 FYNNEI. In DNA form, the CDR3 reads TGTGCCAGCAGTGTGCGTCTTGAGCAGTTCTTC. It is translated as CASSVRLEQFF.

The count of this clone is one. The V gene is TRBV7-2, the J gene TRBJ2-7; D gene uncertain. The CDR3 is made up of 13 amino acids. Germline CDR1 SGHTA, CDR2 FQGNSA. V was shortened by 1 base and J by 5 bases, with 9 bases between the two germline ends. CDR3 DNA sequence: TGTGCCAGCAGCTTAGACTACTCGAACGAGCAGTACTTC. Translation gives CASSLDYSNEQYF.

The rearrangement links TRBV10-1 to TRBJ2-5, with 8 nucleotides matching TRBD2. The assigned J gene may be wrong: the sequence end matches TRBJ2-7 better. The CDR3 has 15 amino acids. CDR1 and CDR2 from the germline V gene are WNHNN and SYGVQD (reference sequence). In DNA form, the CDR3 reads TGCGCCAGCAGTGAGAGAGGTAGCGGGGCCCACGAGCAGTACTTC. As protein: CASSERGSGAHEQYF.

This clone was seen only once. The genes are TRBV2 and TRBJ2-2; D is perhaps TRBD2 (6 bases). From germline, CDR1 is SNHLY and CDR2 FYNNEI. The germline V and J ends were trimmed by 4 bases and 1 base, with 10 bases remaining between them. The CDR3 loop spans 15 amino acids. CDR3: CASSVIGGNTGELFF. CDR3 coding DNA: TGTGCCAGCAGTGTTATCGGGGGGAACACCGGGGAGCTGTTTTTT.

This clone was observed a single time. V gene TRBV30 combines with J gene TRBJ2-5, with 7 bases identical to TRBD2. V dropped 1 base and J dropped 5; count of bases not matched to a gene: 10. The CDR3 sequence is 15 residues long. Per the germline V gene, CDR1 is GTSNPN and CDR2 is SVGIG (reference sequence). Written as DNA, the CDR3 is TGTGCCTGGAGTGGGGCTAGCGGAGCGGGGGAGACCCAGTACTTC. It specifies CAWSGASGAGETQYF.

This clone was seen a few times. V gene TRBV2 combines with J gene TRBJ2-7, with 8 bases identical to TRBD1. This CDR3 contains 15 residues. Unmatched junction bases numbered 6, after V lost 4 bases and J lost 1 base. Germline V gives CDR1 SNHLY, CDR2 FYNNEI. CDR3 DNA sequence: TGTGCCAGCAGTGCCTTGGACAGGGCTTCCTACGAGCAGTACTTC. Translation: CASSALDRASYEQYF.

The rearrangement links TRBV18 to TRBJ2-5; 9 bases are a match to TRBD1. Germline V gene sequence: CDR1 KGHSH, CDR2 LQKENI. There are 14 residues in the CDR3. V was pared by 4 bases and J by 7 bases, with 7 bases of the junction left unmatched. The CDR3 loop is CASSLDRGMVTQYF. In DNA, the CDR3 is TGTGCCAGCTCACTGGACAGGGGTATGGTGACCCAGTACTTC.

The rearrangement uses TRBV2 and TRBJ1-4; D ambiguous. The length of the CDR3 is 14 residues. Germline CDR1 is SNHLY and CDR2 is FYNNEI. Trimming removed 5 bases at V and 4 bases at J, with 11 bases between. The CDR3 loop reads CASSSGQINEKLFF. The CDR3 bases are TGTGCCAGCAGTAGCGGGCAGATTAATGAAAAACTGTTTTTT.

The sample holds a few counts of this clone. The chain has TRBV4-1 and TRBJ1-2, with TRBD1 as a possible D gene (5 bases). The V gene's germline CDR1 is MGHRA and CDR2 YSYEKL. This CDR3 is 18 amino acids long. With 4 bases removed from V and 0 bases from J, the gap between germline ends came to 21 bases. The CDR3 protein is CASSPSDRRPRANYGYTF. The CDR3 coding sequence is TGCGCCAGCAGCCCCTCAGACAGACGACCCCGAGCTAACTATGGCTACACCTTC.

A single count supports this clone. The J gene is TRBJ2-7, the V gene TRBV5-1; 14 nucleotides line up with TRBD2. Germline V lookup: CDR1 SGHRS, CDR2 YFSETQ. The V segment lost 4 bases and the J segment 6 bases; nucleotides outside the gene matches: 9. The CDR3 length is 16 residues. The chain's CDR3 is CASSPPGLAGVSEQYF. In nucleotides, the CDR3 is TGCGCCAGCAGCCCACCGGGACTAGCGGGAGTTTCCGAGCAGTACTTC.

This clone occurred a few times. CDR3 DNA: TGTGCCAGCAGCTGGACGGAGGGGAGAGCTTTCTTT. Its protein is CASSWTEGRAFF. This sequence joins TRBV5-6 and TRBJ1-1, with D possibly TRBD1 on 5 matching bases. The CDR3 is 12 residues long. Germline values: CDR1 SGHDT, CDR2 YYEEEE. Trimming pared 3 bases from V and 10 bases from J, leaving 13 bases between.

Only one count was recorded for this clone. This chain connects TRBV28 to TRBJ2-5; D is possibly TRBD1 (5 bases). CDR1 and CDR2 from the germline V gene are MDHEN and SYDVKM. V lost 5 bases and J lost 3, with 10 bases in between. This CDR3 has 13 residues. In nucleotides, the CDR3 is TGTGCCAGCAGTCAGGGCTTGAAAGAGACCCAGTACTTC. Translating it yields CASSQGLKETQYF.

The chain is built from TRBV6-6 and TRBJ2-7, with TRBD2 matching over 9 bases. The CDR3 runs 16 residues. Germline V gene lookup returns CDR1 MNHNY and CDR2 SVGAGI (reference sequence). The V segment lost 5 bases and the J segment 0 bases; nucleotides outside the gene matches: 8. The CDR3 is CASSRGVAGVSYEQYF. The CDR3 region has the DNA TGTGCCAGCAGTCGGGGAGTAGCGGGGGTCTCCTACGAGCAGTACTTC.

This clone has a handful of counts. The chain combines TRBV12-5 with TRBJ2-3, with 10 bases identical to TRBD2. The CDR3 loop spans 16 amino acids. The J segment lost 0 bases and the V segment lost 3 bases, leaving 3 bases of the junction unmatched. Germline V gives CDR1 LGHNT, CDR2 FRNRAP. The CDR3 is CASGFGLAASTDTQYF. CDR3 sequence (DNA): TGTGCTAGTGGTTTTGGACTAGCGGCGAGCACAGATACGCAGTATTTT.

The chain joins TRBV7-9 to TRBJ2-5, with 9 bases aligning to TRBD1. V was clipped by 4 bases and J by 4 bases; unmatched bases: 7. This CDR3 is 15 amino acids long. The germline V gene encodes CDR1 SEHNR and CDR2 FQNEAQ (reference sequence). The CDR3 loop is CASSSRTGVLETQYF. CDR3 bases: TGTGCCAGCAGCTCCCGGACAGGGGTTTTAGAGACCCAGTACTTC.

The CDR3, as DNA: TGTGCCACCGGATTGGGCCTCCAAGAGACCCAGTACTTC. Translating it yields CATGLGLQETQYF. The chain has TRBV15 and TRBJ2-5; D is undetermined. Germline V gene sequence: CDR1 LNHNV, CDR2 YYDKDF (reference sequence). Trimming pared 8 bases from V and 1 base from J, leaving 11 bases between. The CDR3 contains 13 residues.

The chain uses TRBV4-2 and TRBJ1-1; 10 positions agree with TRBD1. The V gene end was trimmed by 4 bases and the J gene end by 5 bases; junction bases not matched to a gene: 22. The CDR3 extends over 20 amino acids. Germline V gives CDR1 LGHNA, CDR2 YNFKEQ. CDR3 nucleotide sequence: TGTGCCAGCAGCCGAACACGGAGGGACAGGGGAGGAACCCCCGCTACTGAAGCTTTCTTT. This translates into CASSRTRRDRGGTPATEAFF.

This clone was seen only once. This rearrangement joins TRBV28 to TRBJ2-7; possible D gene TRBD2, 5 bases. Germline V gene sequence: CDR1 MDHEN, CDR2 SYDVKM. The CDR3 is 14 residues long. The V end lost 6 bases, the J end lost 4 bases, and 16 bases lay between the germline ends. CDR3 loop: CASRASSSVYEQYF. In DNA, the CDR3 is TGTGCCAGCAGAGCCAGCAGTAGCGTGTACGAGCAGTACTTC.

V and J are TRBV5-1 and TRBJ2-1, with 10 bases lining up with TRBD2. After removal of 4 bases from V and 0 bases from J, the junction contained 16 bases not matched to a gene. Germline assignment: CDR1 SGHRS and CDR2 YFSETQ. The CDR3 covers 20 residues. CDR3 residues: CASSTPSAKREGRSYNEQFF. The CDR3 bases are TGCGCCAGCAGCACCCCCTCCGCCAAGCGGGAGGGCCGCTCCTACAATGAGCAGTTCTTC.

The table lists this clone with a few counts. The chain links TRBV7-2 to TRBJ1-2; TRBD1 agrees at 9 bases. Germline trimming cut 5 bases from V and 8 bases from J; bases unmatched to any gene: 6. The CDR3 totals 13 residues. Germline V lookup: CDR1 SGHTA, CDR2 FQGNSA. The CDR3 loop is CASSEQGAWGYTF. Here the CDR3 DNA reads TGTGCCAGCAGCGAACAGGGGGCGTGGGGCTACACCTTC.

The chain carries TRBV6-5 and TRBJ2-3; TRBD2 agrees at 8 bases. CDR1 is MNHEY and CDR2 is SVGAGI in the germline V gene. This CDR3 has 16 residues. V lost 2 bases to trimming and J lost 6 bases; unmatched junction nucleotides: 10. The DNA of the CDR3 is TGTGCCAGCAGTTACGTCCGCGGGAGGCCTTCTGATACGCAGTATTTT. This gives the protein CASSYVRGRPSDTQYF.

The gene calls are TRBV5-5 and TRBJ2-4, with D maybe TRBD1 (7 bases). The CDR3 sequence is 16 residues long. V was cut by 1 base and J by 13 bases, with 24 bases left in between. Germline V gives CDR1 SGHKS, CDR2 YYEKEE (reference sequence). The CDR3 coding sequence is TGTGCCAGCAGCTTGAGCGTGCGGGACAGCCTAAAACAACAGTACTTC. Translated, it gives CASSLSVRDSLKQQYF.

Here the CDR3 reads CASSFSLRQGSDTQYF. CDR3 in DNA: TGTGCCAGCAGTTTTTCTCTCCGACAGGGGTCAGATACGCAGTATTTT. This sequence joins TRBV27 and TRBJ2-3, with 8 positions matching TRBD1. Germline V gene lookup returns CDR1 MNHEY and CDR2 SMNVEV (reference sequence). J gave up 4 bases and V 3 bases, and 9 bases lay outside the gene matches. This CDR3 region has 16 residues.

The chain combines TRBV5-1 with TRBJ2-7; TRBD2 aligns across 7 bases. This CDR3 is 15 amino acids long. J was trimmed by 6 bases and V by 2 bases; bases with no gene match: 11. Germline loops: CDR1 SGHRS, CDR2 YFSETQ. The CDR3 loop is CASSLSSAGVSEQYF. In DNA, the CDR3 is TGCGCCAGCAGCTTATCATCTGCGGGAGTATCCGAGCAGTACTTC.

In this sample, this clone turned up a few times. The chain couples TRBV28 to TRBJ2-3, with D uncertain. Germline V CDR1 and CDR2: MDHEN, SYDVKM. The CDR3 loop spans 12 amino acids. V lost 6 bases and J 0 bases, leaving 4 bases between the germline ends. CDR3 sequence (DNA): TGTGCCAGCAGCCAGAGCACAGATACGCAGTATTTT. This translates into CASSQSTDTQYF.

The V and J genes are TRBV2 and TRBJ1-6; TRBD1 matches 7 bases. The CDR3 has 14 amino acids. CDR1 and CDR2 (germline): SNHLY, FYNNEI. V was clipped by 4 bases and J by 8 bases; unmatched bases: 5. The CDR3, as DNA: TGTGCCAGCAGTGCTCAAGGGGGCGATTCACCCCTCCACTTT. It codes for CASSAQGGDSPLHF.